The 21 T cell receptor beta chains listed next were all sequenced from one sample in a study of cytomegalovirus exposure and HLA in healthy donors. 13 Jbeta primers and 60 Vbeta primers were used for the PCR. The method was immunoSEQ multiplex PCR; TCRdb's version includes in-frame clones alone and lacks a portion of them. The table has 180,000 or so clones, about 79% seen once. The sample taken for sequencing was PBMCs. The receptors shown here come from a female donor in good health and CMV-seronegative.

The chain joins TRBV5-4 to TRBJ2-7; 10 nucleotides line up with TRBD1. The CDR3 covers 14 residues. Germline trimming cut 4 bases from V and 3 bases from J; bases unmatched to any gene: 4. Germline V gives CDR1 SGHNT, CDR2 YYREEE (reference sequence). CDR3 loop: CASSPRDRGYEQYF. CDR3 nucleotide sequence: TGTGCCAGCAGCCCTAGGGACAGGGGCTACGAGCAGTACTTC.

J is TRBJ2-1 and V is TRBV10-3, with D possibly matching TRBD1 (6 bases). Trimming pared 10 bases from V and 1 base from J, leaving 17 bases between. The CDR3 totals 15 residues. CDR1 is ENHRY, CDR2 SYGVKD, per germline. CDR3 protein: CATKANRESYNEQFF. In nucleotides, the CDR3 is TGTGCCACTAAGGCAAACAGGGAATCCTACAATGAGCAGTTCTTC.

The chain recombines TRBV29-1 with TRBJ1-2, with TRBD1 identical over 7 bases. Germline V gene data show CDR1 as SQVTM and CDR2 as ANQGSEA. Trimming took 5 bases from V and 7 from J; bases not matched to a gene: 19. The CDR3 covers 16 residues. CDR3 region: CSVRQPGQLNRAGYTF. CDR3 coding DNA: TGCAGCGTTCGACAACCGGGACAGCTTAATAGGGCTGGCTACACCTTC.

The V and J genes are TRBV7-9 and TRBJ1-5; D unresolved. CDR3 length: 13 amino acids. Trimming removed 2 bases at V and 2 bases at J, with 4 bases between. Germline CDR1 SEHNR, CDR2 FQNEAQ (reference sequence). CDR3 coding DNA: TGTGCCAGCAGCTTATCCGGCAATCAGCCCCAGCATTTT. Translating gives CASSLSGNQPQHF. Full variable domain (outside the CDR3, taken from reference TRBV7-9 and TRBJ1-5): DTGVSQNPRHKITKRGQNVTFRCDPISEHNRLYWYRQTLGQGPEFLTYFQNEAQLEKSRLLSDRFSAERPKGSFSTLEIQRTEQGDSAMYLCASSLSGNQPQHFGDGTRLSIL.

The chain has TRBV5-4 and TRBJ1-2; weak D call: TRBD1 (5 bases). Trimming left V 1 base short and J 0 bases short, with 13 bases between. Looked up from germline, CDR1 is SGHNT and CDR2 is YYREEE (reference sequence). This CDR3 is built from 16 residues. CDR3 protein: CASSLRGEVSNYGYTF. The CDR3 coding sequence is TGTGCCAGCAGCTTGAGGGGTGAGGTTTCTAACTATGGCTACACCTTC.

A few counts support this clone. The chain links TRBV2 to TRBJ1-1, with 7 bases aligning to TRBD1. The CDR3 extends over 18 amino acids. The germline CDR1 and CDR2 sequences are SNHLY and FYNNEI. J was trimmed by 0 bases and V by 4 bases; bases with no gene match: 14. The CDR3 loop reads CASSGERGRRAMNTEAFF. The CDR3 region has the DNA TGTGCCAGCAGTGGAGAAAGGGGGCGACGGGCCATGAACACTGAAGCTTTCTTT.

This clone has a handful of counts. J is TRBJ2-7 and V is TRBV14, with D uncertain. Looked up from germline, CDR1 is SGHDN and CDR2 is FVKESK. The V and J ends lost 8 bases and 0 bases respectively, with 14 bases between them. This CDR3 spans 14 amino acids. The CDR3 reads CASGTWASSYEQYF. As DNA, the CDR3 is TGTGCCAGCGGTACATGGGCGAGCTCCTACGAGCAGTACTTC.

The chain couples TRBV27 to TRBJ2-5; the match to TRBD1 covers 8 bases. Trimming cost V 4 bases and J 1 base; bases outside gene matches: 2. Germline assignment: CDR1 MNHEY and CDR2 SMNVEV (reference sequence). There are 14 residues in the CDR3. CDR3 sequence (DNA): TGTGCCAGCAGTTATCAGGGGGCCCAAGAGACCCAGTACTTC. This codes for CASSYQGAQETQYF.

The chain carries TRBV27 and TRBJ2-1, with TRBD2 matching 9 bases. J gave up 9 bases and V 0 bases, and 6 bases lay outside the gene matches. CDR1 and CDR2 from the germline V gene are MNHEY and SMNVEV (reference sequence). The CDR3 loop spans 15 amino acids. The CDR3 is CASSLSATSGGEQFF. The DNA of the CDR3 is TGTGCCAGCAGTTTATCCGCGACTAGCGGAGGTGAGCAGTTCTTC.

The CDR3 DNA follows: TGTGCCAGCAGTGACAGGGGCAGGGGTGTCGCTCAGCCCCAGCATTTT. It translates to CASSDRGRGVAQPQHF. The V and J genes are TRBV6-1 and TRBJ1-5; a possible D gene is TRBD1 (6 bases). Trimming took off 3 bases at V and 6 bases at J, with 18 bases between the two ends. From germline, CDR1 is MNHNS and CDR2 SASEGT. CDR3 length: 16 amino acids.

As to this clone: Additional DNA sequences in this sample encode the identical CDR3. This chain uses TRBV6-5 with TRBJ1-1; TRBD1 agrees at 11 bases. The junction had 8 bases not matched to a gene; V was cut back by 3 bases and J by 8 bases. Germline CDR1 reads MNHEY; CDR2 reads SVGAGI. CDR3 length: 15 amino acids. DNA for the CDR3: TGTGCCAGCAGTTATTGGACAGGGGGCCGGGCCGAAGCTTTCTTT. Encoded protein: CASSYWTGGRAEAFF.

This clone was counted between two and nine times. CDR3 sequence reads: CASSLGAPNTEAFF. As DNA, the CDR3 is TGCGCCAGCAGCTTAGGGGCACCGAACACTGAAGCTTTCTTT. The rearrangement links TRBV5-1 to TRBJ1-1, with a tentative D call TRBD1 (5 bases). Trimming removed 2 bases from V and 1 base from J, with 9 bases in between. Germline lookup yields CDR1 SGHRS and CDR2 YFSETQ. The CDR3 is made up of 14 amino acids.

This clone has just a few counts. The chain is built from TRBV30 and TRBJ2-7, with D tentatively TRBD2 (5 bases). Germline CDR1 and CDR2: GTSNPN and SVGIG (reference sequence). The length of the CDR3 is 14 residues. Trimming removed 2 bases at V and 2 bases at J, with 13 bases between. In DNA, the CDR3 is TGTGCCTGGAGTAGGGAGACACTCACCTACGAGCAGTACTTC. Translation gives CAWSRETLTYEQYF.

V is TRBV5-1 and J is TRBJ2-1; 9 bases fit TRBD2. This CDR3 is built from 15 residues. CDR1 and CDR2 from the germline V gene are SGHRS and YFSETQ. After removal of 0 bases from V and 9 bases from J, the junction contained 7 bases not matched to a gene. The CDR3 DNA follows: TGCGCCAGCAGCTTGGGCCTAGCGGGGAAGGGTGAGCAGTTCTTC. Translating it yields CASSLGLAGKGEQFF.

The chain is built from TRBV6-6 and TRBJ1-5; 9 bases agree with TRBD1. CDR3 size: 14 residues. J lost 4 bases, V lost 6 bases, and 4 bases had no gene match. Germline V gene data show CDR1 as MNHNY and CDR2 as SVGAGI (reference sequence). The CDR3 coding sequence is TGTGCCAGCAGATCCGGGACAGGGAATCAGCCCCAGCATTTT. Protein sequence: CASRSGTGNQPQHF.

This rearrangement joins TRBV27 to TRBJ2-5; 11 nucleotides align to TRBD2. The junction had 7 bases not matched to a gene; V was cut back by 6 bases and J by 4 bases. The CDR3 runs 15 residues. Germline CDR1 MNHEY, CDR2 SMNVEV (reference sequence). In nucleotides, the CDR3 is TGTGCCAGCAGCTTCGCTGGGACTAGCGGAGAGACCCAGTACTTC. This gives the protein CASSFAGTSGETQYF.

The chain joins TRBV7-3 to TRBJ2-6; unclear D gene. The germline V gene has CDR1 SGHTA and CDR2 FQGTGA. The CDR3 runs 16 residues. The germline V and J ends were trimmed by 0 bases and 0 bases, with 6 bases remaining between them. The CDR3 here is CASSLTATSGANVLTF. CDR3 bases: TGTGCCAGCAGCTTAACTGCTACCTCTGGGGCCAACGTCCTGACTTTC.

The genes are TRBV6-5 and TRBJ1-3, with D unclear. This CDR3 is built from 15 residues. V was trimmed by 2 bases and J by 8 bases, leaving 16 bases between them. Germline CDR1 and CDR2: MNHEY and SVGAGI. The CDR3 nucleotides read TGTGCCAGCAGTTACCAGCCCGCCGGGAGGGACACCATATATTTT. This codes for CASSYQPAGRDTIYF.

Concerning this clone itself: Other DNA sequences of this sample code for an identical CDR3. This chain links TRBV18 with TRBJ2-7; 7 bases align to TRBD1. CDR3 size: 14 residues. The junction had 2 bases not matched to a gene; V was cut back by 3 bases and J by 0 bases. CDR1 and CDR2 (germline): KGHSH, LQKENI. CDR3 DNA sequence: TGTGCCAGCTCACCTGACAGGGCCTCCTACGAGCAGTACTTC. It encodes CASSPDRASYEQYF.

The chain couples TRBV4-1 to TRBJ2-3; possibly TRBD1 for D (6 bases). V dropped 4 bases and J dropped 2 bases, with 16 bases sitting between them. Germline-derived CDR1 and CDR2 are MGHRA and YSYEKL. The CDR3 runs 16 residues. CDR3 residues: CASSPQGRETTDTQYF. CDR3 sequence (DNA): TGCGCCAGCAGCCCACAGGGAAGGGAAACCACAGATACGCAGTATTTT.

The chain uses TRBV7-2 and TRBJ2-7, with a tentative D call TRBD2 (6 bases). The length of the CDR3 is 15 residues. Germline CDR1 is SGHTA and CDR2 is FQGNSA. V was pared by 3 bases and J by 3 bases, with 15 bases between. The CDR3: CASSLGDGGLYEQYF. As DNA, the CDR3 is TGTGCCAGCAGCTTGGGCGACGGGGGACTCTACGAGCAGTACTTC.